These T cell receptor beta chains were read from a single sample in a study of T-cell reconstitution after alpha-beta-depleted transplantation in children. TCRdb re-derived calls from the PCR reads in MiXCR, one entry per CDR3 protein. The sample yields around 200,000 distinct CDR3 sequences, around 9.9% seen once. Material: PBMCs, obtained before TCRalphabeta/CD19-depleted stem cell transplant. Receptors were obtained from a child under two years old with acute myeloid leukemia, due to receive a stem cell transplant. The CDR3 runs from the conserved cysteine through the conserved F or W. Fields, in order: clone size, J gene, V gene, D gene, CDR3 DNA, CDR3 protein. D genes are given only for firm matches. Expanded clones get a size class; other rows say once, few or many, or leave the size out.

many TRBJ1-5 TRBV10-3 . TGTGCCATCAGTGAGGGGGCGGGCAATCAGCCCCAGCATTTT CAISEGAGNQPQHF
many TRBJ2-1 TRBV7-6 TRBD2 TGTGCCAGCAGCCTTAGCGGGAGAACCTACAATGAGCAGTTCTTC CASSLSGRTYNEQFF
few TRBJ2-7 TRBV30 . TGTGCCTGGGGCGGGGAGCCCTACGAGCAGTACTTC CAWGGEPYEQYF
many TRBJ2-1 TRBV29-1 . TGCAGCGTTGGGCAGCGCTATGAGCAGTTCTTC CSVGQRYEQFF
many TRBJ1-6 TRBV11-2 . TGTGCCAGCAGCTCACAGCCGGACCCGAATTCACCCCTCCACTTT CASSSQPDPNSPLHF
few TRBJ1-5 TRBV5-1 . TGCGTCAGCAGCTTGGGAACTGGGAGCAATCAGCCCCAGCATTTT CVSSLGTGSNQPQHF
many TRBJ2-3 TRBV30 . TGTGCCTGGAGTGTCCCCGGAGATACGCAGTATTTT CAWSVPGDTQYF
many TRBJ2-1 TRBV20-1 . TGCAGTGCTAGCCTAGTAGACGCTGAGCAGTTCTTC CSASLVDAEQFF
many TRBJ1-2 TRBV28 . TGTGCCAGCAGTTTTCGCAGGACGGGAGGCTACACCTTC CASSFRRTGGYTF
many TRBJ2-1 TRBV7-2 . TGTGCCAGCAGCGGTAGAGGACCCCGAGAGTACAATGAGCAGTTCTTC CASSGRGPREYNEQFF
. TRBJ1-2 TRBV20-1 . TGCAGTGCTAGAGAGAGGGGAGGCTATGGCTACACCTTC CSARERGGYGYTF
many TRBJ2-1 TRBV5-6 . TGTGCCAGCAGCAGGGGGGCGGGTAGCTCCTACAATGAGCAGTTCTTC CASSRGAGSSYNEQFF
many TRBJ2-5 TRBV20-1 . TGCAGTGCTAGAGTAGGAGTGGGGTCGGAGACCCAGTACTTC CSARVGVGSETQYF
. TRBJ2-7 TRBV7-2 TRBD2 TGTGCCAGCAGCCTGCAACCGGGAGGGCCGCTTTATGAGCAGTACTTC CASSLQPGGPLYEQYF
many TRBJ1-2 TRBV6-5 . TGTGCCAGCAGTCAGGACACTTTGGGCTACACCTTC CASSQDTLGYTF
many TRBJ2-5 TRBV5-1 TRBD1 TGCGCCAGCAGCTTGGATTCAGGGGGCGCCCAGTACTTC CASSLDSGGAQYF
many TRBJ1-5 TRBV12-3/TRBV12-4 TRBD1 TGTGCCAGCAGTTTGACCGGGACAGATAGCAATCAGCCCCAGCATTTT CASSLTGTDSNQPQHF
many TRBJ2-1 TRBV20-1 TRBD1 TGCAGTGCCTTCCGACAGGGTGAGCAGTTCTTC CSAFRQGEQFF
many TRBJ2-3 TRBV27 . TGTGCCAGCAGTTCGATTGCCCCAACGGCAGATACGCAGTATTTT CASSSIAPTADTQYF
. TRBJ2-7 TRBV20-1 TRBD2 TGCAGTGCCCGGACTAGCGGTCCACCCTACGAGCAGTACTTC CSARTSGPPYEQYF
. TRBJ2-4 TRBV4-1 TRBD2 TGCGCCAGCAGCCAAGAGGGGGGGGAGGCCCGCATTCAGTACTTC CASSQEGGEARIQYF
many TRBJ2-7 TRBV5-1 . TGCGCCAGCAGCTTGGCCGGCAGGAACTCCTACGAGCAGTACTTC CASSLAGRNSYEQYF
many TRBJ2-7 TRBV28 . TGTGCCAGCAGTTTACCCCACAGGGAATGGGAGCAGTACTTC CASSLPHREWEQYF
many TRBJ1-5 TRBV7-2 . TGTGCCAGCAGCTTAGAGAGAAGCCAGCCCCAGCATTTT CASSLERSQPQHF
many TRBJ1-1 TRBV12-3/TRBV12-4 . TGTGCCAGCAGTTTTTCCAGGGTAAACACTGAAGCTTTCTTT CASSFSRVNTEAFF
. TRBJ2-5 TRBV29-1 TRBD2 TGCAGCGTTGAAGGTCGGCGGGGGGGCCGCCAAGAGACCCAGTACTTC CSVEGRRGGRQETQYF
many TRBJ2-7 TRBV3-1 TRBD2 TGTGCCAGCAGCCAGACGACTAGCGGGAGGCCCTACGAGCAGTACTTC CASSQTTSGRPYEQYF
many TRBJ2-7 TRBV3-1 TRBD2 TGTGCCAGCAGCCAAGATCGGGCTTGGGGCGGGGGACTCTCCTACGAGCAGTACTTC CASSQDRAWGGGLSYEQYF